This is a list of T cell receptor beta chains from one sample in a study of T cell responses to AZD1222 COVID-19 vaccine. TCRdb keeps only in-frame clones here, not all; method: immunoSEQ multiplex PCR. The sample yields 80,000 or so clones, more than 85% seen once. Sequencing used peripheral blood, obtained 28 days after the second AZD1222 dose. Source of these receptors: an adult who received the AZD1222 COVID-19 vaccine. Each CDR3 is given with its conserved first and last residue. The D gene is left open where the match is weak. Expanded clones are given a class, and other clones once, few, many or no size at all.

j_gene,abundance,d_gene,v_gene,CDR3aa,CDR3nt
TRBJ2-2,NA,NA,TRBV5-1,CASSLFAGKTGELFF,TGCGCCAGCAGCTTGTTCGCAGGGAAAACCGGGGAGCTGTTTTTT
TRBJ1-1,NA,NA,TRBV5-1,CASSLPGGLSTEAFF,TGCGCCAGCAGCTTGCCGGGAGGCTTGAGCACTGAAGCTTTCTTT
TRBJ2-4,NA,TRBD1,TRBV7-9,CASSLGAGGFGKNIQYF,TGTGCCAGCAGCTTAGGGGCAGGGGGCTTCGGCAAAAACATTCAGTACTTC
TRBJ2-1,few,NA,TRBV9,CASSVRVYNEQFF,TGTGCCAGCAGCGTTCGGGTATACAATGAGCAGTTCTTC
TRBJ2-7,NA,TRBD1,TRBV30,CAWSVLGQGVIEQYF,TGTGCCTGGAGTGTTCTGGGACAGGGGGTTATCGAGCAGTACTTC
TRBJ2-2,NA,TRBD1,TRBV6-4,CASSEQGTDTGELFF,TGTGCCAGCAGTGAACAGGGGACGGACACCGGGGAGCTGTTTTTT
TRBJ2-3,NA,TRBD2,TRBV2,CASAGTSASTDTQYF,TGTGCCAGCGCTGGGACTAGCGCTAGCACAGATACGCAGTATTTT
TRBJ1-4,NA,NA,TRBV2,CATTGISDEKLFF,TGTGCCACCACGGGGATCTCGGATGAAAAACTGTTTTTT
TRBJ1-2,NA,NA,TRBV7-9,CASSSTNYGYTF,TGTGCCAGCAGCTCCACTAACTATGGCTACACCTTC
TRBJ2-2,NA,NA,TRBV28,CASSLPLGNTGELFF,TGTGCCAGCAGTTTACCTTTGGGGAACACCGGGGAGCTGTTTTTT
TRBJ2-3,NA,TRBD2,TRBV5-6,CASSLVTSGTLDTQYF,TGTGCCAGCAGCTTGGTGACTAGCGGGACGTTAGATACGCAGTATTTT
TRBJ2-1,NA,TRBD1,TRBV19,CASSKRTGSDEQFF,TGTGCCAGTAGTAAGAGGACAGGGTCGGATGAGCAGTTCTTC
TRBJ2-2,NA,NA,TRBV7-9,CASDSTGELFF,TGTGCCAGTGATAGCACCGGGGAGCTGTTTTTT
TRBJ1-3,once,TRBD1,TRBV2,CASRWDRNSGNTIYF,TGTGCCAGCAGGTGGGACAGGAACTCTGGAAACACCATATATTTT
TRBJ1-3,once,NA,TRBV27,CASRPARTAAWDTIYF,TGTGCCAGCAGGCCCGCTCGGACAGCGGCTTGGGACACCATATATTTT
TRBJ1-1,NA,NA,TRBV5-1,CASSRSGTMNTEAFF,TGCGCCAGCAGCCGATCAGGCACAATGAACACTGAAGCTTTCTTT
TRBJ1-1,NA,NA,TRBV5-1,CASSLSLGPRGYTEAFF,TGCGCCAGCAGCTTGAGCTTGGGGCCAAGGGGGTACACTGAAGCTTTCTTT
TRBJ1-4,NA,NA,TRBV25-1,CASSEPGREKLFF,TGTGCCAGCAGTGAACCGGGTCGCGAAAAACTGTTTTTT
TRBJ2-5,NA,TRBD1,TRBV9,CASNLGGLERQETQYF,TGTGCCAGCAATCTAGGGGGCTTAGAGCGTCAAGAGACCCAGTACTTC
TRBJ2-2,NA,NA,TRBV6-4,CASSEVAGTGELFF,TGTGCCAGCAGTGAAGTCGCAGGCACCGGGGAGCTGTTTTTT
TRBJ2-7,NA,NA,TRBV7-2,CASSRTQGYEQYF,TGTGCCAGCAGCAGAACGCAGGGGTACGAGCAGTACTTC
TRBJ2-7,once,TRBD1,TRBV27,CASSVKQGAIYEQYF,TGTGCCAGCAGTGTAAAACAGGGGGCTATCTACGAGCAGTACTTC
TRBJ1-5,NA,TRBD1,TRBV28,CASRLGQGSNQPQHF,TGTGCCAGCAGATTGGGACAGGGGAGCAATCAGCCCCAGCATTTT
TRBJ1-2,NA,TRBD1,TRBV9,CASSVAAGGSYGYTF,TGTGCCAGCAGCGTAGCGGCAGGGGGGAGCTATGGCTACACCTTC
TRBJ2-7,once,TRBD2,TRBV6-2/TRBV6-3,CASSYGAAGAPYEQYF,TGTGCCAGCAGTTACGGGGCGGCGGGAGCCCCCTACGAGCAGTACTTC
TRBJ1-1,NA,NA,TRBV29-1,CSVAIGGGSSAEAFF,TGCAGCGTGGCTATTGGGGGCGGCTCATCGGCTGAAGCTTTCTTT
TRBJ2-7,NA,NA,TRBV7-8,CASSVTTVILEQYF,TGTGCCAGCAGCGTGACGACTGTGATACTCGAGCAGTACTTC
TRBJ2-1,NA,TRBD2,TRBV7-7,CASSLAGLAGNNEQFF,TGTGCCAGCAGCTTAGCAGGGCTAGCGGGAAACAATGAGCAGTTCTTC
TRBJ2-5,once,NA,TRBV12-3/TRBV12-4,CASSSGSGTQYF,TGTGCCAGCAGTTCCGGGTCTGGGACCCAGTACTTC